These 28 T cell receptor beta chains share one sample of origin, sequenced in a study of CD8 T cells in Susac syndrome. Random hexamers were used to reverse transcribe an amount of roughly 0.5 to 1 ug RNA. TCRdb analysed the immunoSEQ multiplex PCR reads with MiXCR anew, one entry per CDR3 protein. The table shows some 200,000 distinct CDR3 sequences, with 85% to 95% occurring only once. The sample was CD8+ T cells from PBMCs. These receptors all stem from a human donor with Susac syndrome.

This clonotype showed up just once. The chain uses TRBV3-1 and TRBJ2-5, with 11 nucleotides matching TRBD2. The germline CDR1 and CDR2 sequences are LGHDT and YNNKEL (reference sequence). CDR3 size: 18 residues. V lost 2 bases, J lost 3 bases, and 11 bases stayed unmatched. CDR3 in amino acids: CASSQIFGLAGPKETQYF. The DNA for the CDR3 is TGTGCCAGCAGCCAAATTTTCGGACTAGCGGGCCCGAAAGAGACCCAGTACTTC.

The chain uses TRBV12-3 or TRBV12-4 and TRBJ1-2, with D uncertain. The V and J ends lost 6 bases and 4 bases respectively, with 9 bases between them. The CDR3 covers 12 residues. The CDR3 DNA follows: TGTGCCAGCAGGCAAGGCGGCTATGGCTACACCTTC. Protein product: CASRQGGYGYTF.

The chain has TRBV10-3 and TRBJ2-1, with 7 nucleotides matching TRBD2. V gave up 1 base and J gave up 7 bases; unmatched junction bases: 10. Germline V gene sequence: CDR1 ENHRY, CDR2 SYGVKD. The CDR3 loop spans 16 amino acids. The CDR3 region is CAISEYASQRGNEQFF. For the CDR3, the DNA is TGTGCCATCAGTGAGTACGCATCTCAGCGGGGTAATGAGCAGTTCTTC.

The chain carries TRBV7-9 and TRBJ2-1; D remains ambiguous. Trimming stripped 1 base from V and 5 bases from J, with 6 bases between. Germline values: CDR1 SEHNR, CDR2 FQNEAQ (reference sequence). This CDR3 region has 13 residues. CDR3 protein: CASSLDSDNEQFF. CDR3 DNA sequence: TGTGCCAGCAGCTTAGACTCGGACAATGAGCAGTTCTTC.

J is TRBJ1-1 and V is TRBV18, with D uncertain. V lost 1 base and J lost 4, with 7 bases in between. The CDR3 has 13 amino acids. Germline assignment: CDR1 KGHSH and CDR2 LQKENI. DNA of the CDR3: TGTGCCAGCTCACCACGGGCGGGCACTGAAGCTTTCTTT. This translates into CASSPRAGTEAFF. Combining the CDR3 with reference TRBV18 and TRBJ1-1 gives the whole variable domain NAGVMQNPRHLVRRRGQEARLRCSPMKGHSHVYWYRQLPEEGLKFMVYLQKENIIDESGMPKERFSAEFPKEGPSILRIQQVVRGDSAAYFCASSPRAGTEAFFGQGTRLTVV.

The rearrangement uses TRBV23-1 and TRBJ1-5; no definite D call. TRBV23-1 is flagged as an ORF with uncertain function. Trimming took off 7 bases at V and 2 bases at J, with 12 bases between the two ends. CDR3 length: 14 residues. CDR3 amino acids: CASTPSGGNQPQHF. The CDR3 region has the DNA TGCGCCAGCACCCCCTCTGGGGGCAATCAGCCCCAGCATTTT.

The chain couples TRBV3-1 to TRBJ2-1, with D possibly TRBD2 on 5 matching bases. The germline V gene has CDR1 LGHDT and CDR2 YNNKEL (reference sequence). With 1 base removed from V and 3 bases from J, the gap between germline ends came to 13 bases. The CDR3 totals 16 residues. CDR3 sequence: CASSQGTGIYYNEQFF. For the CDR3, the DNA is TGTGCCAGCAGCCAAGGCACGGGAATATACTACAATGAGCAGTTCTTC.

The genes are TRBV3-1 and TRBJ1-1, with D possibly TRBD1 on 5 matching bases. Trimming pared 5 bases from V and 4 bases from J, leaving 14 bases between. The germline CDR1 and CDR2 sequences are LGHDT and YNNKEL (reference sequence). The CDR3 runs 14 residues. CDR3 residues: CASSVQGTGTEAFF. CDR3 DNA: TGTGCCAGCAGCGTCCAGGGTACCGGCACTGAAGCTTTCTTT.

CDR3 sequence reads: CASNGNREKNTEAFF. Here the CDR3 DNA reads TGTGCCAGCAACGGAAACAGGGAAAAGAACACTGAAGCTTTCTTT. The chain employs TRBV5-6 and TRBJ1-1; the D gene is possibly TRBD1 (6 bases). Germline values: CDR1 SGHDT, CDR2 YYEEEE. Trimming shortened V by 6 bases and J by 1 base, and 16 bases separated the two germline ends. The CDR3 extends over 15 amino acids.

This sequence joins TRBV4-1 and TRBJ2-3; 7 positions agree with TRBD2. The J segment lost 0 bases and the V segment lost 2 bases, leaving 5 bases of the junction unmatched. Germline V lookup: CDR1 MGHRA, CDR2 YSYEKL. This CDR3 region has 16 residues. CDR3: CASSQFAGDSTDTQYF. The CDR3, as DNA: TGCGCCAGCAGCCAATTCGCGGGGGACAGCACAGATACGCAGTATTTT.

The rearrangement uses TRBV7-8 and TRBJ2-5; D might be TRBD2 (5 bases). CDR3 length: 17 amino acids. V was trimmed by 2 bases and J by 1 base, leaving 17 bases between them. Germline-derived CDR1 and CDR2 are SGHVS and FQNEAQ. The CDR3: CASSLYGLRIFQETQYF. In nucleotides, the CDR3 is TGTGCCAGCAGCTTATACGGACTGAGAATCTTCCAAGAGACCCAGTACTTC.

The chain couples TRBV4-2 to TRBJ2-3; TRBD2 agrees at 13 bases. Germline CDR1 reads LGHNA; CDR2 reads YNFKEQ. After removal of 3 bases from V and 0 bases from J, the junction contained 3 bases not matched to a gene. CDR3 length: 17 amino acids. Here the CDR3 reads CASSQTSGGTSTDTQYF. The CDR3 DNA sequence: TGTGCCAGCAGCCAGACTAGCGGGGGGACTAGCACAGATACGCAGTATTTT.

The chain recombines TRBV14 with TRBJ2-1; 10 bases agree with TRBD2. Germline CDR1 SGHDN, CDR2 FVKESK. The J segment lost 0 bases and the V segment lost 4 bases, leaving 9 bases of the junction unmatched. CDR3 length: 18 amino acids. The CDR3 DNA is TGTGCCAGCAGCCCCCATCGACTAGCGGGCAGCTCCTACAATGAGCAGTTCTTC. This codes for CASSPHRLAGSSYNEQFF.

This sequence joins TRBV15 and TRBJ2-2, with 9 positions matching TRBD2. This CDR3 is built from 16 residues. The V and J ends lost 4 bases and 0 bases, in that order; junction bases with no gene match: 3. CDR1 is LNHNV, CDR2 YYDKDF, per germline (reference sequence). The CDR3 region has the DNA TGTGCCACCAGCACAGTAGCGGGGGCGAACACCGGGGAGCTGTTTTTT. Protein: CATSTVAGANTGELFF.

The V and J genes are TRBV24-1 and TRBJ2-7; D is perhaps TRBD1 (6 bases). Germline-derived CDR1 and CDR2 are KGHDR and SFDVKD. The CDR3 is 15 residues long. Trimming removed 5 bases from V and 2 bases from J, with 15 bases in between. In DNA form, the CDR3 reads TGTGCCACCAGTGCCCCGGGACATCCACCCTACGAGCAGTACTTC. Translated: CATSAPGHPPYEQYF.

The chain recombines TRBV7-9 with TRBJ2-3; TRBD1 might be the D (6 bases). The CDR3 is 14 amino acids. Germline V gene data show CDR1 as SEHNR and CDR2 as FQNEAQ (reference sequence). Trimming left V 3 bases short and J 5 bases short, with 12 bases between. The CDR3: CASSFQRGLDTQYF. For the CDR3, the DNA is TGTGCCAGCAGCTTCCAGAGGGGGTTAGATACGCAGTATTTT.

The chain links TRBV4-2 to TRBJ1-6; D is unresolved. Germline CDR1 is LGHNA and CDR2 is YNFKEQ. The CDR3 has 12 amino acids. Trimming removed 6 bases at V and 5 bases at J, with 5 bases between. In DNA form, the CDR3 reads TGTGCCAGCAGAAAGGATAATTCACCCCTCCACTTT. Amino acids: CASRKDNSPLHF.

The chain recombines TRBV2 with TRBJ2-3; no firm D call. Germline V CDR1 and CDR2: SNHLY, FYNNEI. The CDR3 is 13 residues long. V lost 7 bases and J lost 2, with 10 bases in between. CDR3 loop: CASIGVDTDTQYF. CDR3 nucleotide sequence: TGTGCCAGCATTGGTGTAGACACAGATACGCAGTATTTT.

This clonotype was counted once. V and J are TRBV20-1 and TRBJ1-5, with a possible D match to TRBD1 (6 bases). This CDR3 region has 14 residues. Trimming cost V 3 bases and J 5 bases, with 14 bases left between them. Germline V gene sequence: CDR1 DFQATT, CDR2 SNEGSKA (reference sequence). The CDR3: CSARTQGTDQPQHF. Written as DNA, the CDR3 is TGCAGTGCTAGGACACAGGGTACTGATCAGCCCCAGCATTTT.

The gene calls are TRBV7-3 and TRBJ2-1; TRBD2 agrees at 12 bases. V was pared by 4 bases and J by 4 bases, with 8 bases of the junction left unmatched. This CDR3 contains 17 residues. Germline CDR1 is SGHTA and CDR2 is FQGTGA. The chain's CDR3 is CASSSRGLAGIYNEQFF. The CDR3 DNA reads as TGTGCCAGCAGCTCCAGAGGACTAGCGGGAATATACAATGAGCAGTTCTTC.

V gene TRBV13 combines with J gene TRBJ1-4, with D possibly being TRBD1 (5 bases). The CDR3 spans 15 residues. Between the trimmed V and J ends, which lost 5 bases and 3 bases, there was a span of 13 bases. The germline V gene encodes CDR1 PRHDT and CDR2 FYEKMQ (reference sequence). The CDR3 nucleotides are TGTGCCAGCAGCCTCAGGGTCATGCCTAATGAAAAACTGTTTTTT. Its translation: CASSLRVMPNEKLFF.

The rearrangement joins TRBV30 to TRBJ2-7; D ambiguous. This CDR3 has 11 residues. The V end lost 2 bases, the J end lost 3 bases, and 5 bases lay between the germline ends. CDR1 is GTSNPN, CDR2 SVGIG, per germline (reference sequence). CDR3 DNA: TGTGCCTGGAGTCCCGACTACGAGCAGTACTTC. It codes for CAWSPDYEQYF.

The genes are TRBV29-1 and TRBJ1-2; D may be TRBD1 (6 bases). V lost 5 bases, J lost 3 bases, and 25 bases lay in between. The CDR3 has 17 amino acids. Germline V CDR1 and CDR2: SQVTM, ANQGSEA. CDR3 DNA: TGCAGCGTTACCGCTGTGGCCCAACGGGGGGCAGACTATGGCTACACCTTC. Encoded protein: CSVTAVAQRGADYGYTF.

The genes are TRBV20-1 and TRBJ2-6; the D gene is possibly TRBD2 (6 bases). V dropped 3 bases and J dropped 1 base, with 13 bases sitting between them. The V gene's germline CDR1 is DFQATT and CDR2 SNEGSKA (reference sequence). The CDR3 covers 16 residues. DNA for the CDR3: TGCAGTGCTAGCGGCGGGGTTAGATCTGGGGCCAACGTCCTGACTTTC. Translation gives CSASGGVRSGANVLTF.

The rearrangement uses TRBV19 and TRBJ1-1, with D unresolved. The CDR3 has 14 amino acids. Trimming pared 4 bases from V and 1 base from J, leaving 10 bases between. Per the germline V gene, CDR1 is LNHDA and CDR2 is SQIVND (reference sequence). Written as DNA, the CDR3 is TGTGCCAGTAGTACCTGGGCGGGGAACACTGAAGCTTTCTTT. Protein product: CASSTWAGNTEAFF. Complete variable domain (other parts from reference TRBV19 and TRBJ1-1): DGGITQSPKYLFRKEGQNVTLSCEQNLNHDAMYWYRQDPGQGLRLIYYSQIVNDFQKGDIAEGYSVSREKKESFPLTVTSAQKNPTAFYLCASSTWAGNTEAFFGQGTRLTVV.

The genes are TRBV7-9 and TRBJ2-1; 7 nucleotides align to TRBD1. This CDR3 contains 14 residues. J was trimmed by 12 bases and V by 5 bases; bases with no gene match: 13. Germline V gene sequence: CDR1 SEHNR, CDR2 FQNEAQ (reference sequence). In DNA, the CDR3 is TGTGCCAGCAGCCCCGTCACAGGGGCCCCCAGGCAGTTCTTC. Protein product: CASSPVTGAPRQFF.

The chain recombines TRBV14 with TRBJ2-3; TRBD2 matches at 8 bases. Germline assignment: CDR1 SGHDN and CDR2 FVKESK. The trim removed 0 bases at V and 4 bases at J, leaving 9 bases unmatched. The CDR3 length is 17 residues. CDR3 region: CASSQDSVSGVADTQYF. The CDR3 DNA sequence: TGTGCCAGCAGCCAAGATTCCGTTAGCGGGGTGGCAGATACGCAGTATTTT.

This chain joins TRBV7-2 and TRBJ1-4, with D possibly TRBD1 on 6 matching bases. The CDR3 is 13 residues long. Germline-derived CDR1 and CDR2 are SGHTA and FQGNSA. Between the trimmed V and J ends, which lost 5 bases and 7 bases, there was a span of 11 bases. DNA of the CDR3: TGTGCCAGCAGCGATGACAGGACTGAAAAACTGTTTTTT. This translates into CASSDDRTEKLFF.